This entry lists 29 T cell receptor beta chains sequenced from one sample in a study of post-analysis software for immune sequencing data. For these TCRs, the target antigens are not known. Study-level findings and limits: When patients were compared with controls, roughly five TRBV segments were more frequent, TRBV5-6, TRBV5-1 and TRBV20-1 among them.

Unique molecular identifiers tagged the TCR beta cDNA libraries. TCRdb called the PCR reads again in MiXCR, with one record for every CDR3 protein. The sample shows about half a million distinct CDR3 sequences, less than 45% of them seen only once. The source material was blood. The receptors shown here come from a girl aged 10 to 17 with multiple sclerosis.

This clonotype was seen a handful of times. This chain joins TRBV7-9 and TRBJ2-5; TRBD1 aligns across 10 bases. The end of the DNA is better explained by TRBJ2-7, so the J call may be wrong. CDR3 size: 13 residues. Germline CDR1 and CDR2: SEHNR and FQNEAQ (reference sequence). The CDR3 loop reads CAIGTGEAYEQYF. The CDR3 DNA follows: TGTGCCATCGGGACAGGGGAGGCCTACGAGCAGTACTTC.

The J gene is TRBJ2-3, the V gene TRBV7-9; no clear D gene. The CDR3 extends over 13 amino acids. The V and J ends lost 5 bases and 4 bases respectively, with 10 bases between them. Germline assignment: CDR1 SEHNR and CDR2 FQNEAQ (reference sequence). In DNA form, the CDR3 reads TGTGCCAGCAGCCGCTCGTTGGCAGATACGCAGTATTTT. Translation gives CASSRSLADTQYF. The entire variable domain, with the rest obtained from reference TRBV7-9 and TRBJ2-3, is as follows: DTGVSQNPRHKITKRGQNVTFRCDPISEHNRLYWYRQTLGQGPEFLTYFQNEAQLEKSRLLSDRFSAERPKGSFSTLEIQRTEQGDSAMYLCASSRSLADTQYFGPGTRLTVL.

This clonotype appeared a few times. CDR3 sequence reads: CASSPGVYMNTEAFF. The DNA for the CDR3 is TGTGCCAGCAGCCCAGGCGTGTACATGAACACTGAAGCTTTCTTT. The rearrangement joins TRBV9 to TRBJ1-1; no reliable D call. Germline V gives CDR1 SGDLS, CDR2 YYNGEE. The CDR3 consists of 15 residues. Trimming removed 4 bases from V and 0 bases from J, with 13 bases in between.

The chain combines TRBV9 with TRBJ1-1; TRBD1 might be the D (6 bases). This CDR3 has 14 residues. Trimming removed 7 bases at V and 3 bases at J, with 16 bases between. Germline-derived CDR1 and CDR2 are SGDLS and YYNGEE. The CDR3 is CASSRGSRDTEAFF. In DNA form, the CDR3 reads TGTGCCAGCTCTAGGGGGTCGCGGGACACTGAAGCTTTCTTT.

The chain uses TRBV12-3 or TRBV12-4 and TRBJ1-2, with D possibly being TRBD1 (5 bases). The CDR3 loop spans 12 amino acids. V lost 6 bases to trimming and J lost 10 bases, with 15 bases between them. CDR3 in amino acids: CASRRGDYDYTF. The CDR3 DNA follows: TGTGCCAGCAGGCGAGGGGACTACGACTACACCTTC.

The chain is built from TRBV7-2 and TRBJ1-1; no firm D call. Germline values: CDR1 SGHTA, CDR2 FQGNSA. This CDR3 is built from 12 residues. The ends were cut back, 1 base at V and 5 bases at J, with 5 bases in the middle. The CDR3 here is CASSLDWTEAFF. CDR3 in DNA: TGTGCCAGCAGCTTAGATTGGACTGAAGCTTTCTTT.

J is TRBJ2-1 and V is TRBV7-8; D gene ambiguous. The CDR3 has 14 amino acids. Germline V CDR1 and CDR2: SGHVS, FQNEAQ. V dropped 5 bases and J dropped 7 bases, with 15 bases sitting between them. CDR3 sequence: CASSPQARENEQFF. The CDR3 DNA sequence: TGTGCCAGCAGCCCTCAGGCGAGAGAGAATGAGCAGTTCTTC.

This chain uses TRBV5-1 with TRBJ1-2; tentative D call: TRBD1 (6 bases). The CDR3 consists of 13 residues. CDR1 is SGHRS, CDR2 YFSETQ, per germline. With 5 bases removed from V and 4 bases from J, the gap between germline ends came to 12 bases. In DNA form, the CDR3 reads TGCGCCAGCAGTCCAGGGGCAATCTATGGCTACACCTTC. This codes for CASSPGAIYGYTF.

This clonotype was seen at least ten times. The rearrangement links TRBV29-1 to TRBJ2-5; 7 bases fit TRBD1. V was clipped by 6 bases and J by 2 bases; unmatched bases: 3. The CDR3 has 12 residues. CDR1 and CDR2 from the germline V gene are SQVTM and ANQGSEA. The CDR3 reads CSVGRGQETQYF. CDR3 bases: TGCAGCGTCGGCAGGGGGCAAGAGACCCAGTACTTC.

The J gene is TRBJ2-5, the V gene TRBV20-1, with 13 bases matching TRBD2. This CDR3 has 15 residues. CDR1 is DFQATT and CDR2 is SNEGSKA in the germline V gene (reference sequence). The V segment lost 5 bases and the J segment 1 base; nucleotides outside the gene matches: 4. CDR3 loop: CSAGGLAGTQETQYF. The CDR3 bases are TGCAGTGCTGGGGGACTAGCGGGGACCCAAGAGACCCAGTACTTC.

This chain uses TRBV6-2 or TRBV6-3 with TRBJ2-1; 8 bases match TRBD2. CDR3 length: 15 amino acids. CDR1 MNHEY and CDR2 SVGEGT come from the germline V gene. With V trimmed by 3 bases and J by 7 bases, 8 bases remained unmatched. The CDR3 spells CASSYPRGRSNEQFF. CDR3 sequence (DNA): TGTGCCAGCAGTTATCCGCGCGGGAGGTCGAATGAGCAGTTCTTC.

This chain joins TRBV29-1 and TRBJ2-1; 9 bases agree with TRBD2. Germline lookup yields CDR1 SQVTM and CDR2 ANQGSEA. This CDR3 is 14 amino acids long. The chain's CDR3 is CSLRVAGGPGEQFF. The CDR3 DNA reads as TGCAGTTTAAGGGTGGCGGGAGGGCCGGGTGAGCAGTTCTTC.

The CDR3 here is CASSFGDREQFF. Written as DNA, the CDR3 is TGCGCCAGCAGCTTCGGGGACAGGGAGCAGTTCTTC. This rearrangement joins TRBV5-1 to TRBJ2-1, with 8 bases fitting TRBD1. The germline V gene encodes CDR1 SGHRS and CDR2 YFSETQ. CDR3 length: 12 residues. V gave up 2 bases and J gave up 10 bases; unmatched junction bases: 2.

The rearrangement joins TRBV20-1 to TRBJ2-3, with 7 positions matching TRBD1. Germline trimming cut 5 bases from V and 8 bases from J; bases unmatched to any gene: 10. The V gene's germline CDR1 is DFQATT and CDR2 SNEGSKA (reference sequence). This CDR3 comprises 13 residues. CDR3 DNA sequence: TGCAGTGCTCGAGGGGGCTTGCCGGGTACGCAGTATTTT. This sequence encodes CSARGGLPGTQYF.

The sample holds a few counts of this clonotype. The chain links TRBV29-1 to TRBJ1-1; D is unclear. Between the trimmed V and J ends, which lost 4 bases and 7 bases, there was a span of 10 bases. Germline V gives CDR1 SQVTM, CDR2 ANQGSEA. The CDR3 runs to 11 residues. The CDR3: CSVGRRNEAFF. In nucleotides, the CDR3 is TGCAGCGTTGGTCGACGAAATGAAGCTTTCTTT.

The rearrangement uses TRBV7-2 and TRBJ2-1; 8 bases map to TRBD2. V shed 1 base, J shed 0 bases, and the junction held 2 bases outside the gene matches. Germline lookup yields CDR1 SGHTA and CDR2 FQGNSA. This CDR3 contains 16 residues. In nucleotides, the CDR3 is TGTGCCAGCAGCTTAGATAGCGGGGCCTCCTACAATGAGCAGTTCTTC. Translating it yields CASSLDSGASYNEQFF.

This clonotype appeared a few times. This rearrangement joins TRBV24-1 to TRBJ1-5; D is undetermined. Trimming removed 4 bases from V and 0 bases from J, with 6 bases in between. The CDR3 has 14 amino acids. CDR1 is KGHDR, CDR2 SFDVKD, per germline. Here the CDR3 DNA reads TGTGCCACCAGTGAGGACTATAGCAATCAGCCCCAGCATTTT. Its protein is CATSEDYSNQPQHF.

The V gene is TRBV29-1, the J gene TRBJ2-3, with D uncertain. From germline, CDR1 is SQVTM and CDR2 ANQGSEA. V lost 6 bases to trimming and J lost 1 base, with 8 bases between them. CDR3 length equals 12 residues. For the CDR3, the DNA is TGCAGCGTCCCCTGGGGCACAGATACGCAGTATTTT. Amino acid sequence: CSVPWGTDTQYF.

The chain carries TRBV4-1 and TRBJ2-3, with D hard to call. The CDR3 consists of 14 residues. Trimming left V 5 bases short and J 1 base short, with 10 bases between. The V gene's germline CDR1 is MGHRA and CDR2 YSYEKL. CDR3 region: CASSAVGGTDTQYF. DNA of the CDR3: TGCGCCAGCAGCGCGGTGGGCGGCACAGATACGCAGTATTTT.

This clonotype has just a few counts. For the CDR3, the DNA is TGCGCCAGCAGCTCACAGGGGATCAATTCACCCCTCCACTTT. Its translation: CASSSQGINSPLHF. This chain joins TRBV5-1 and TRBJ1-6, with TRBD1 matching over 7 bases. The CDR3 sequence is 14 residues long. Trimming cost V 3 bases and J 7 bases; bases outside gene matches: 4. The germline V gene encodes CDR1 SGHRS and CDR2 YFSETQ. The full variable domain, rest sourced from reference TRBV5-1 and TRBJ1-6, is KAGVTQTPRYLIKTRGQQVTLSCSPISGHRSVSWYQQTPGQGLQFLFEYFSETQRNKGNFPGRFSGRQFSNSRSEMNVSTLELGDSALYLCASSSQGINSPLHFGNGTRLTVT.

This chain joins TRBV6-1 and TRBJ2-1; 8 bases align to TRBD2. The CDR3 is 16 amino acids. Trimming cost V 1 base and J 2 bases; bases outside gene matches: 4. Germline CDR1 reads MNHNS; CDR2 reads SASEGT. The CDR3 here is CASSEEGLGTYNEQFF. In DNA, the CDR3 is TGTGCCAGCAGTGAAGAGGGACTAGGTACCTACAATGAGCAGTTCTTC.

A few counts support this clonotype. The junction departs from germline at one end; a sequencing error may be responsible. The chain uses TRBV7-9 and TRBJ1-2; TRBD1 agrees at 7 bases. Germline CDR1 SEHNR, CDR2 FQNEAQ (reference sequence). This CDR3 is built from 14 residues. The CDR3 DNA follows: TGTGCCAGCACCTTACGTTCAGGGGGCTATGGCTACACCTTC. Protein product: CASTLRSGGYGYTF.

The CDR3 bases are TGTGCCAGCAGAGGGGGACAGGGAGGTGAGCAGTTCTTC. This translates into CASRGGQGGEQFF. V and J are TRBV6-6 and TRBJ2-1; 9 bases fit TRBD1. Unmatched junction bases numbered 6, after V lost 6 bases and J lost 9 bases. CDR1 and CDR2 (germline): MNHNY, SVGAGI (reference sequence). The CDR3 has 13 residues.

This chain links TRBV12-3 or TRBV12-4 with TRBJ2-3; TRBD1 might be the D (6 bases). The CDR3 spans 14 residues. V lost 5 bases to trimming and J lost 0 bases, with 9 bases between them. CDR3 DNA: TGTGCCAGCAGTGGGGACATCAGCACAGATACGCAGTATTTT. Translated, it gives CASSGDISTDTQYF.

This clonotype was recorded a few times. The chain combines TRBV29-1 with TRBJ1-2; D ambiguous. The V end was cut by 0 bases, the J end by 6 bases, with 5 bases between. The germline gives CDR1 SQVTM, CDR2 ANQGSEA. The CDR3 contains 11 residues. This CDR3 reads CSVEDLDGYTF. The CDR3 region has the DNA TGCAGCGTTGAAGACCTAGATGGCTACACCTTC.

The V call is TRBV2, the J call TRBJ2-2; weak D call: TRBD1 (5 bases). Trimming stripped 7 bases from V and 2 bases from J, with 8 bases between. The CDR3 is 13 amino acids. Germline CDR1 SNHLY, CDR2 FYNNEI. The CDR3 loop reads CASTDSNTGELFF. The DNA of the CDR3 is TGTGCCAGCACAGACAGTAACACCGGGGAGCTGTTTTTT.

For this clonotype: This could be a read error, since a much larger clone is one nucleotide away. V usage is TRBV9 and J usage is TRBJ2-3; D might be TRBD2 (5 bases). This CDR3 comprises 16 residues. The germline V gene encodes CDR1 SGDLS and CDR2 YYNGEE. CDR3 DNA sequence: TGTGCCAGCAGCGTAGCCCCTAGGGAGAACCCAGATATGCAGTATTTT. It translates to CASSVAPRENPDMQYF.

This clonotype was seen just once. The CDR3 loop reads CASSQAGDTQYF. CDR3 DNA: TGTGCCAGCAGCCAAGCTGGAGATACGCAGTATTTT. V gene TRBV4-2 combines with J gene TRBJ2-3; unclear D gene. The CDR3 covers 12 residues. CDR1 is LGHNA, CDR2 YNFKEQ, per germline. Trimming left V 1 base short and J 5 bases short, with 4 bases between.

This clonotype showed up just a few times. This chain uses TRBV7-9 with TRBJ1-1; D not resolved. The last part of the DNA fits TRBJ2-2 better; the J call may be wrong. The germline V gene encodes CDR1 SEHNR and CDR2 FQNEAQ (reference sequence). The CDR3 spans 13 residues. This CDR3 reads CASSLVLAGELFF. Here the CDR3 DNA reads TGTGCCAGCAGCTTAGTTCTAGCCGGGGAGCTGTTTTTT.